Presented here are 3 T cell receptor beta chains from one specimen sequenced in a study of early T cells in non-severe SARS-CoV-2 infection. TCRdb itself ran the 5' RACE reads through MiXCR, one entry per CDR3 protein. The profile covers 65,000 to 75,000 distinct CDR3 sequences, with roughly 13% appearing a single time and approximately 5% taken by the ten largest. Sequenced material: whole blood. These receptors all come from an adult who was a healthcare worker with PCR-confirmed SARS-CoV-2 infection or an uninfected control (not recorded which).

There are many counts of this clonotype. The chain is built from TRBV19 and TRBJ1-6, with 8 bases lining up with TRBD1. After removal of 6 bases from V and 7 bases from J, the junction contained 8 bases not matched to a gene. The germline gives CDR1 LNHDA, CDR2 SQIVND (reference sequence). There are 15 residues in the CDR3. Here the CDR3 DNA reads TGTGCCAGTAGGCAGACAGGGGATAGGAATTCACCCCTCCACTTT. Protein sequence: CASRQTGDRNSPLHF.

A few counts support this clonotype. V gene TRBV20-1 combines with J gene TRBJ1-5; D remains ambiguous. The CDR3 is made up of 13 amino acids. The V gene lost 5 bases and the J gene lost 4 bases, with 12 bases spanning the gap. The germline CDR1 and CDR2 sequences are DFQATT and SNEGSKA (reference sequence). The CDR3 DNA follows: TGCAGTGCTGGAATGACGGGAAATCAGCCCCAGCATTTT. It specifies CSAGMTGNQPQHF.

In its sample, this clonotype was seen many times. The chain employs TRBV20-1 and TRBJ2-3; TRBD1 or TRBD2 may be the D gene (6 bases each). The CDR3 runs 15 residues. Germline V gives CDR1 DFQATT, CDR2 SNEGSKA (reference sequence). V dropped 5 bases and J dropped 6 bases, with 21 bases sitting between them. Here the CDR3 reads CSASGALSALDTQYF. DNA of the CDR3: TGCAGTGCTTCGGGGGCCCTTTCTGCGTTGGATACGCAGTATTTT.